Listed below are T cell receptor beta chains from one sample, sequenced in a study of T cell repertoires in cytomegalovirus infection. TCRdb independently ran MiXCR on the reads; one entry per CDR3 protein. The sample contains roughly 200,000 distinct CDR3 sequences, 30% to 45% of which appear only once. Antigens for these TCRs are unknown. The specimen comprised CD8+ T cells from cultured PBMCs, sampled from culture after CMV antigen stimulation. These receptor sequences come from a human donor in good health (CMV status not recorded). Some clones in this sample may be carry-over from other donors' samples. CDR3s leave out the opening cysteine and the closing phenylalanine or tryptophan. The D gene is left open where the match is weak. Expanded clones get a size class; other rows say once, few or many, or leave the size out.

v_call	clone_size	d_call	j_call	cdr3_length	cdr3_aa
TRBV7-8	NA	TRBD1	TRBJ1-4	18	ASSLVVTGDLYATNEKLF
TRBV11-2	NA	TRBD2	TRBJ2-1	16	ASSSVASGGAVDNEQF
TRBV19	NA	NA	TRBJ1-5	13	ASSMVMGGNQPQH
TRBV6-5	many	TRBD2	TRBJ2-1	18	ASSYSPPLRASGRASEQF
TRBV7-9	NA	NA	TRBJ2-7	18	ASSGSAGQVHPGSSYEQY
TRBV6-6	NA	TRBD2	TRBJ2-3	11	ASRGGLGDTQY
TRBV7-6	NA	NA	TRBJ1-4	12	ASSLGAIDEKLF
TRBV11-2	few	TRBD1	TRBJ2-7	13	ASSSRDRVLDEQY
TRBV28	few	NA	TRBJ2-1	13	ASKSGVSRYNEQF
TRBV7-9	NA	TRBD2	TRBJ2-1	15	ASSLGVWASGTNEQF
TRBV20-1	few	TRBD1	TRBJ1-5	15	SARPTTGGYSNQPQH
TRBV20-1	NA	NA	TRBJ1-5	12	SARDQEGSQPQH
TRBV7-7	few	NA	TRBJ2-2	13	ASSSGIRDTGELF
TRBV27	few	NA	TRBJ2-3	12	ASRAGLTLDTQY
TRBV7-9	few	NA	TRBJ1-2	10	ASRYQNYGYT
TRBV6-5	NA	TRBD2	TRBJ2-3	16	ASSYRGTTSGRTDTQY
TRBV7-2	NA	NA	TRBJ2-1	16	ASSLSGGGPQPYNEQF
TRBV7-9	few	NA	TRBJ1-1	9	ASSFDTEAF
TRBV7-6	NA	TRBD1	TRBJ1-3	14	ASGRGGPRSGNTIY
TRBV12-5	NA	TRBD2	TRBJ2-1	14	ASGGTSGTSYNEQF
TRBV10-3	few	TRBD2	TRBJ2-1	10	AIRREGEEQF